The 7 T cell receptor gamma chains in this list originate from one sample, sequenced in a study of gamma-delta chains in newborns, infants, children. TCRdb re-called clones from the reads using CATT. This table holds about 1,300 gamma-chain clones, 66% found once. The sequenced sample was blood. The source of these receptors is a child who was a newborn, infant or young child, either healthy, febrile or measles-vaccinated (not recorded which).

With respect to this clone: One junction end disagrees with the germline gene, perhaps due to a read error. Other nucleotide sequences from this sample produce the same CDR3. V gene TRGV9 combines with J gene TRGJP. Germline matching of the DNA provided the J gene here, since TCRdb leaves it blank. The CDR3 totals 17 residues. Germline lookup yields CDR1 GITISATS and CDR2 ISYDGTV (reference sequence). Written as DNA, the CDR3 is TGCGCCTTGTGGGAGGTGCACCGAGAGTTGGGCAAAAAAATCAAGGTATTT. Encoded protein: CALWEVHRELGKKIKVF.

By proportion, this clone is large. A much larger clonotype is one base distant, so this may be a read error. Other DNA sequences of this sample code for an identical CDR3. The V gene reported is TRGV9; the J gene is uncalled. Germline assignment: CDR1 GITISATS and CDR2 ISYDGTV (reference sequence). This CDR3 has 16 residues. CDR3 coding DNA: TGTGCCTTGTGGGAGGTGCAAGAGTTGGGCAAAAAAATAAAGGTATTT. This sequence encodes CALWEVQELGKKIKVF.

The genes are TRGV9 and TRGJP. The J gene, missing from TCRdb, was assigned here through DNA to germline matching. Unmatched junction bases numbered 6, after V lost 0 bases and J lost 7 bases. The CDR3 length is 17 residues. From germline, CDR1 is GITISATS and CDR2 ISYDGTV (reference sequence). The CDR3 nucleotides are TGTGCCTTGTGGGAGGTGAGGATGGAGTTGGGCAAAAAAATCAAGGTATTT. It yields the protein CALWEVRMELGKKIKVF.

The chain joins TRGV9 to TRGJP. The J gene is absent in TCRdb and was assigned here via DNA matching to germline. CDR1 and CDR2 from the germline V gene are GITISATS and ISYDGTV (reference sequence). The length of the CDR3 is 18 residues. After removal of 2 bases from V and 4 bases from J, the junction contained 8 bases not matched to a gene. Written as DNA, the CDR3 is TGTGCCTTGTGGGAGGGGAGAATTCAAGAGTTGGGCAAAAAAATCAAGGTATTT. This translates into CALWEGRIQELGKKIKVF.

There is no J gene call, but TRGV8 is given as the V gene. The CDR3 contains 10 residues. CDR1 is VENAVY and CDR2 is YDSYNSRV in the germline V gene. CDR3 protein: CATWDRPYLF. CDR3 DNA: TGTGCCACCTGGGATAGGCCCTACCTCTTT.

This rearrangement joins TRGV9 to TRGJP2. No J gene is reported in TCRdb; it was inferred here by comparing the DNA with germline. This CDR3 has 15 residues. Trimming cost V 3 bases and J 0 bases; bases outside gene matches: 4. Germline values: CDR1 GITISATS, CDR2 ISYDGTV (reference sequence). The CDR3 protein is CALWERDSSDWIKTF. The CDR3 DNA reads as TGTGCCTTGTGGGAGCGGGATAGTAGTGATTGGATCAAGACGTTT.

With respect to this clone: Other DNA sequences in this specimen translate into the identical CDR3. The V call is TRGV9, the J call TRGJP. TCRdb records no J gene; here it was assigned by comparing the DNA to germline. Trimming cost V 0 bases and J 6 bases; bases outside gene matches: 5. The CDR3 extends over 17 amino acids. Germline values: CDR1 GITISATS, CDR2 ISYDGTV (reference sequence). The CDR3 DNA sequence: TGTGCCTTGTGGGAGGTGCTCTCAGAGTTGGGCAAAAAAATCAAGGTATTT. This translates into CALWEVLSELGKKIKVF.